This TCR beta chain was sequenced for a study of patients and donors after allogeneic stem cell transplantation. V lost 6 bases and J lost 1, with 12 bases in between. This CDR3 is 13 amino acids long. CDR1 is SQVTM and CDR2 is ANQGSEA in the germline V gene. MiXCR, applied by TCRdb to the RT-PCR reads, yields one record per CDR3 protein. The sample carries 200,000 to 250,000 distinct CDR3 sequences, approximately 14% recorded once. This clonotype was detected many times. The TCR sequence derives from a human donor who was either an allogeneic HSCT recipient or a stem cell or donor lymphocyte infusion donor (not recorded which). It is not recorded whose cells these are; they may come from a transplant donor. This rearrangement joins TRBV29-1 to TRBJ2-5; weak D call: TRBD2 (6 bases). Sequencing used blood, either unsorted or a sorted T cell fraction (not recorded which). CDR3 bases: TGCAGCGTGCCCGGACTATTCCAAGAGACCCAGTACTTC. It is translated as CSVPGLFQETQYF.